The 21 T cell receptor beta chains below come from one sample, sequenced in a study of blood T cell repertoires in COVID-19. Using immunoSEQ multiplex PCR, the repertoire was profiled, and TCRdb retains in-frame clones only, with some absent. The sample contains approximately 170,000 clones, 84% of which appear only once. Sequenced sample: PBMCs or T cells enriched from blood (not recorded which). Source of these receptors: a woman in her forties or fifties who had recovered from COVID-19.

The chain uses TRBV15 and TRBJ1-2; D might be TRBD1 (6 bases). With 0 bases removed from V and 1 base from J, the gap between germline ends came to 12 bases. The CDR3 has 16 amino acids. CDR1 is LNHNV and CDR2 is YYDKDF in the germline V gene (reference sequence). The CDR3 bases are TGTGCCACCAGCAGAGATCTCCCAGGGGTTAACTATGGCTACACCTTC. This encodes CATSRDLPGVNYGYTF.

CDR3 amino acids: CASSFFLNQPQHF. CDR3 nucleotides: TGTGCCAGCAGTTTCTTTCTGAATCAGCCCCAGCATTTT. V is TRBV28 and J is TRBJ1-5; D remains unclear. The length of the CDR3 is 13 residues. V gave up 3 bases and J gave up 4 bases, with 7 bases separating them. From germline, CDR1 is MDHEN and CDR2 SYDVKM. Complete variable domain (other parts from reference TRBV28 and TRBJ1-5): DVKVTQSSRYLVKRTGEKVFLECVQDMDHENMFWYRQDPGLGLRLIYFSYDVKMKEKGDIPEGYSVSREKKERFSLILESASTNQTSMYLCASSFFLNQPQHFGDGTRLSIL.

The gene calls are TRBV3-1 (or the pseudogene TRBV3-2) and TRBJ1-2; 9 bases fit TRBD1. The germline V gene encodes CDR1 LGHDT and CDR2 YNNKEL (reference sequence). The CDR3 is 14 amino acids. Trimming cost V 6 bases and J 4 bases; bases outside gene matches: 6. CDR3 region: CASRDRGGSYGYTF. In nucleotides, the CDR3 is TGTGCCAGCAGGGACAGGGGTGGTAGCTATGGCTACACCTTC.

This clone was recorded once. V is TRBV7-2 and J is TRBJ2-3; D is undetermined. The germline V and J ends were trimmed by 6 bases and 4 bases, with 11 bases remaining between them. This CDR3 has 13 residues. From germline, CDR1 is SGHTA and CDR2 FQGNSA. The CDR3 loop reads CASSPLGPDTQYF. The DNA for the CDR3 is TGTGCCAGCAGTCCCCTTGGCCCAGATACGCAGTATTTT.

The chain links TRBV9 to TRBJ1-2; 10 bases agree with TRBD1. V was pared by 3 bases and J by 4 bases, with 6 bases of the junction left unmatched. The CDR3 has 15 residues. Germline CDR1 reads SGDLS; CDR2 reads YYNGEE. CDR3 amino acids: CASSAGQGRGYGYTF. The DNA of the CDR3 is TGTGCCAGCAGCGCGGGACAGGGGCGGGGCTATGGCTACACCTTC.

The J gene is TRBJ2-5, the V gene TRBV2; perhaps TRBD1 as D (6 bases). This CDR3 has 13 amino acids. V was cut by 8 bases and J by 3 bases, with 13 bases left in between. From germline, CDR1 is SNHLY and CDR2 FYNNEI. CDR3 nucleotide sequence: TGTGCCAGCCACCGCCAGGGGAAAGAGACCCAGTACTTC. Translated: CASHRQGKETQYF.

In the case of this clone: Other nucleotide sequences from this sample produce the same CDR3. The chain joins TRBV5-1 to TRBJ1-2, with 8 bases identical to TRBD1. The CDR3 length is 14 residues. Germline V gene lookup returns CDR1 SGHRS and CDR2 YFSETQ. V dropped 4 bases and J dropped 2; count of bases not matched to a gene: 4. CDR3 sequence reads: CASSPGTGNYGYTF. The CDR3 DNA is TGCGCCAGCAGCCCCGGGACAGGCAACTATGGCTACACCTTC.

The chain has TRBV28 and TRBJ1-1, with TRBD1 identical over 8 bases. The CDR3 totals 12 residues. The trim removed 11 bases at V and 6 bases at J, leaving 8 bases unmatched. Looked up from germline, CDR1 is MDHEN and CDR2 is SYDVKM. Written as DNA, the CDR3 is TGTGCCGCATTCAACAGGGGGTCTGAAGCTTTCTTT. Amino acid sequence: CAAFNRGSEAFF.

This clone was recorded only once. The chain uses TRBV28 and TRBJ1-4; TRBD1 agrees at 9 bases. The CDR3 has 15 amino acids. Germline trimming cut 4 bases from V and 8 bases from J; bases unmatched to any gene: 8. The germline gives CDR1 MDHEN, CDR2 SYDVKM. The CDR3 reads CASSSSGTGSEKLFF. The CDR3 DNA is TGTGCCAGCAGTTCCTCCGGGACAGGGTCCGAAAAACTGTTTTTT.

The chain combines TRBV18 with TRBJ1-1, with D uncertain. With 3 bases removed from V and 2 bases from J, the gap between germline ends came to 19 bases. Looked up from germline, CDR1 is KGHSH and CDR2 is LQKENI. This CDR3 has 17 residues. CDR3 in DNA: TGTGCCAGCTCACCTGTCATATGGGCAGAGTTTAACACTGAAGCTTTCTTT. Translation gives CASSPVIWAEFNTEAFF.

The chain recombines TRBV7-2 with TRBJ1-2; D is uncertain. The CDR3 is 14 residues long. Germline assignment: CDR1 SGHTA and CDR2 FQGNSA. V lost 4 bases to trimming and J lost 0 bases, with 9 bases between them. CDR3 sequence: CASSSTYANYGYTF. DNA for the CDR3: TGTGCCAGCAGCTCCACATACGCTAACTATGGCTACACCTTC.

The sample holds a few counts of this clone. This chain joins TRBV27 and TRBJ2-3; unclear D gene. This CDR3 has 12 residues. V was pared by 7 bases and J by 6 bases, with 11 bases between. Germline CDR1 is MNHEY and CDR2 is SMNVEV (reference sequence). CDR3 sequence: CASTKTGDTQYF. The CDR3 bases are TGTGCCAGCACTAAAACGGGTGATACGCAGTATTTT.

This chain uses TRBV19 with TRBJ1-5; D might be TRBD1 (6 bases). Trimming left V 8 bases short and J 8 bases short, with 22 bases between. Germline-derived CDR1 and CDR2 are LNHDA and SQIVND (reference sequence). There are 15 residues in the CDR3. The CDR3 here is CASSFTGQFSEPQHF. The CDR3 bases are TGTGCCAGTTCCTTTACCGGACAGTTTTCGGAGCCCCAGCATTTT.

The chain combines TRBV3-1 (or the pseudogene TRBV3-2) with TRBJ1-1; no clear D. V lost 4 bases, J lost 1 base, and 13 bases lay in between. CDR1 and CDR2 (germline): LGHDT, YNNKEL (reference sequence). The CDR3 length is 15 residues. The CDR3 sequence: CASSRHTAQNTEAFF. For the CDR3, the DNA is TGTGCCAGCAGCCGACACACCGCGCAGAACACTGAAGCTTTCTTT.

This chain connects TRBV15 to TRBJ2-1, with 8 bases fitting TRBD1. The CDR3 covers 19 residues. Germline V gives CDR1 LNHNV, CDR2 YYDKDF (reference sequence). Losses at the gene ends were 2 bases for V and 5 bases for J; bases not matched to a gene: 17. The CDR3 here is CATSRTTFRGRPIHNEQFF. CDR3 nucleotide sequence: TGTGCCACCAGCAGAACTACCTTCAGGGGGCGCCCTATACACAATGAGCAGTTCTTC. Full variable domain (rest looked up from reference TRBV15 and TRBJ2-1): DAMVIQNPRYQVTQFGKPVTLSCSQTLNHNVMYWYQQKSSQAPKLLFHYYDKDFNNEADTPDNFQSRRPNTSFCFLDIRSPGLGDTAMYLCATSRTTFRGRPIHNEQFFGPGTRLTVL.

CDR3 protein: CASSRGLADTQYF. CDR3 coding DNA: TGTGCCAGCAGTCGGGGACTAGCGGATACGCAGTATTTT. The rearrangement uses TRBV6-5 and TRBJ2-3; TRBD2 matches 10 bases. Germline V lookup: CDR1 MNHEY, CDR2 SVGAGI. Trimming took 5 bases from V and 6 from J; bases not matched to a gene: 2. This CDR3 spans 13 amino acids.

This clone was seen only a few times. This sequence joins TRBV2 and TRBJ2-7, with 7 bases that match TRBD1. CDR3 length: 16 residues. With 7 bases clipped from V and 0 bases from J, the junction kept 12 bases outside the gene matches. The V gene's germline CDR1 is SNHLY and CDR2 FYNNEI. Here the CDR3 DNA reads TGTGCCAGCACCCCAGTACGGGCAGGGGGCTCCTACGAGCAGTACTTC. It translates to CASTPVRAGGSYEQYF. The full variable domain, in which reference TRBV2 and TRBJ2-7 provide the parts outside the CDR3, is EPEVTQTPSHQVTQMGQEVILRCVPISNHLYFYWYRQILGQKVEFLVSFYNNEISEKSEIFDDQFSVERPDGSNFTLKIRSTKLEDSAMYFCASTPVRAGGSYEQYFGPGTRLTVT.

This chain joins TRBV6-6 and TRBJ1-1; D is ambiguous. The CDR3 has 15 residues. Germline loops: CDR1 MNHNY, CDR2 SVGAGI (reference sequence). Trimming stripped 6 bases from V and 1 base from J, with 15 bases between. CDR3 nucleotide sequence: TGTGCCAGCAGCCGAGCCACCGCAGGGAACACTGAAGCTTTCTTT. Translated: CASSRATAGNTEAFF.

V is TRBV19 and J is TRBJ1-3; no firm D call. V was shortened by 9 bases and J by 8 bases, with 17 bases between the two germline ends. The CDR3 contains 13 residues. Germline CDR1 and CDR2: LNHDA and SQIVND (reference sequence). CDR3 in amino acids: CASSLGLADTIYF. DNA for the CDR3: TGTGCCAGCTCCCTCGGATTAGCCGACACCATATATTTT.

J is TRBJ2-1 and V is TRBV7-6, with TRBD2 identical over 11 bases. The CDR3 loop spans 16 amino acids. The ends lost 5 bases at V and 7 bases at J; junction bases unmatched: 10. Germline V CDR1 and CDR2: SGHVS, FNYEAQ. The CDR3 loop is CASSPLAGGSGNEQFF. For the CDR3, the DNA is TGTGCCAGCAGCCCATTAGCGGGGGGGAGTGGGAATGAGCAGTTCTTC.

The chain joins TRBV5-1 to TRBJ1-6, with a weak D call TRBD1 (5 bases). The germline gives CDR1 SGHRS, CDR2 YFSETQ. The CDR3 loop spans 15 amino acids. Trimming took 0 bases from V and 8 from J, leaving 12 bases between them. The CDR3 protein is CASSLDAGIHSPLHF. CDR3 bases: TGCGCCAGCAGCTTGGACGCAGGGATACATTCACCCCTCCACTTT. Full variable domain (rest looked up from reference TRBV5-1 and TRBJ1-6): KAGVTQTPRYLIKTRGQQVTLSCSPISGHRSVSWYQQTPGQGLQFLFEYFSETQRNKGNFPGRFSGRQFSNSRSEMNVSTLELGDSALYLCASSLDAGIHSPLHFGNGTRLTVT.